This TCR beta chain was captured by sequencing in a study of T-cell reconstitution after alpha-beta-depleted transplantation in children. Regarding the study as a whole: There were reportedly several hundred expanded graft clones from which alpha-beta T cells came about two months after transplant. TCRbeta diversity was high at day 60 in some patients (a result of surviving recipient T cells and thymic progenitors).

TCRbeta library preparation incorporated unique molecular identifiers. TCRdb re-derived calls from the PCR reads in MiXCR, one entry per CDR3 protein. The repertoire includes 530,000 or so distinct CDR3 sequences, over 20% of them detected once, and under 45% sits in the top ten. This clonotype was found a few times. Its antigen remains unidentified. Germline CDR1 MGHRA, CDR2 YSYEKL. The CDR3 runs to 14 residues. Deletions cut 0 bases from V and 7 bases from J, with 10 bases between. The receptor's source is a boy younger than two with Wiskott-Aldrich syndrome, due to receive a stem cell transplant. The chain has TRBV4-1 and TRBJ2-1; TRBD2 might be the D (5 bases). Material: PBMCs, obtained before TCRalphabeta/CD19-depleted stem cell transplant. CDR3 sequence (DNA): TGCGCCAGCAGCCAAGAGGAGCGGTCTAATGAGCAGTTCTTC. Amino acids: CASSQEERSNEQFF.